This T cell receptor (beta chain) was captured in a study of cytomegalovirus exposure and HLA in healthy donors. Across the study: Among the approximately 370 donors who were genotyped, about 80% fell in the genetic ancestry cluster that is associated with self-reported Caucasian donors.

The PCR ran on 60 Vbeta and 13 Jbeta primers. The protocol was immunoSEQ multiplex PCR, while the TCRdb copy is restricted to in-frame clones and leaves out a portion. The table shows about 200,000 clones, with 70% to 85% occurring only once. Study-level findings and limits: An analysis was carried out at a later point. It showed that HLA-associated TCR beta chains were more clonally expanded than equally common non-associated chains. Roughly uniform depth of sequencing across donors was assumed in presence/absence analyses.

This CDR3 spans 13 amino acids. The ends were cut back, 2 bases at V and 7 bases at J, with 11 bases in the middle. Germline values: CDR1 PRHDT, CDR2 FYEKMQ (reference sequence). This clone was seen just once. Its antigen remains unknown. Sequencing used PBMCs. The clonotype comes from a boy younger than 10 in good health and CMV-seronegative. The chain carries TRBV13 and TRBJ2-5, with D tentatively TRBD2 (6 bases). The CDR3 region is CASSLNWGGTQYF. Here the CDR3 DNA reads TGTGCCAGCAGCTTAAACTGGGGAGGGACCCAGTACTTC.